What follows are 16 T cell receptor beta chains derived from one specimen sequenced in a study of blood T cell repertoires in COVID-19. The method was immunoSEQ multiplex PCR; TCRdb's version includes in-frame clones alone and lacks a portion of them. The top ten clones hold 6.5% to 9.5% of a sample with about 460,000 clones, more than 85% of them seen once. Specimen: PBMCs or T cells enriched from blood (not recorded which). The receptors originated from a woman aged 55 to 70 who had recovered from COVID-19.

The CDR3, as DNA: TGTGCCAGCTCACGCTCGGGCTCTGGAAACACCATATATTTT. Protein product: CASSRSGSGNTIYF. This chain uses TRBV3-1 (or the pseudogene TRBV3-2) with TRBJ1-3; D gene ambiguous. CDR1 and CDR2 from the germline V gene are LGHDT and YNNKEL (reference sequence). The CDR3 is made up of 14 amino acids. Trimming shortened V by 8 bases and J by 0 bases, and 11 bases separated the two germline ends.

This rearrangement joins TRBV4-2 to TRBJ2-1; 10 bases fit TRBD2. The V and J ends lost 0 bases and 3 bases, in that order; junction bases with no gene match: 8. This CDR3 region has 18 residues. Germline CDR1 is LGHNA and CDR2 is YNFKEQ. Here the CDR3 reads CASSQDPLAGALYNEQFF. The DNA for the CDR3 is TGTGCCAGCAGCCAAGATCCCCTAGCGGGGGCCCTCTACAATGAGCAGTTCTTC.

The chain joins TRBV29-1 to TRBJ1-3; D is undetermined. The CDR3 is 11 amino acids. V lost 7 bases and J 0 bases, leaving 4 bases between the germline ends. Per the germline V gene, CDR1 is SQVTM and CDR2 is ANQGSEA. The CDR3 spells CSGGSGNTIYF. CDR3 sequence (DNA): TGCAGCGGAGGCTCTGGAAACACCATATATTTT.

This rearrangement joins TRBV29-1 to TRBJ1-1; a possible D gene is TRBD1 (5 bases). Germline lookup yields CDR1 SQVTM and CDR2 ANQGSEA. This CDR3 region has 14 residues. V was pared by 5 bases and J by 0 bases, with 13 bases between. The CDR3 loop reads CSVMVGRVNTEAFF. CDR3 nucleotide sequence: TGCAGCGTTATGGTCGGCAGGGTGAACACTGAAGCTTTCTTT.

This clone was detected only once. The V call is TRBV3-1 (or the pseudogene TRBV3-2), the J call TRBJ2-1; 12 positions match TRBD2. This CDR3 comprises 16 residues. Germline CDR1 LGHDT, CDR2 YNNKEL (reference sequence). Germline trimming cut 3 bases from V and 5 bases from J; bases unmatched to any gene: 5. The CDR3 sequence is CASSQTLAGGHNEQFF. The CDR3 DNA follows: TGTGCCAGCAGCCAGACCCTAGCGGGGGGGCACAATGAGCAGTTCTTC.

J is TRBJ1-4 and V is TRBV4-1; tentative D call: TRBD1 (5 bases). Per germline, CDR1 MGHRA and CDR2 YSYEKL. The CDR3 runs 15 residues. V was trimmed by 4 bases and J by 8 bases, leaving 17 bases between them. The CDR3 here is CASSPRPAGEEKLFF. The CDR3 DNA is TGCGCCAGCAGCCCCCGCCCGGCGGGGGAGGAAAAACTGTTTTTT.

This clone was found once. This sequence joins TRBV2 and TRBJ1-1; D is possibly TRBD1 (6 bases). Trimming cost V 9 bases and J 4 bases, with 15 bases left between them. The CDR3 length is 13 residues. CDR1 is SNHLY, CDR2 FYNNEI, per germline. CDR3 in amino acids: CASQQGMVTEAFF. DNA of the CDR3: TGTGCCAGTCAACAGGGTATGGTCACTGAAGCTTTCTTT. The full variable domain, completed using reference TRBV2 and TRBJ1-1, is EPEVTQTPSHQVTQMGQEVILRCVPISNHLYFYWYRQILGQKVEFLVSFYNNEISEKSEIFDDQFSVERPDGSNFTLKIRSTKLEDSAMYFCASQQGMVTEAFFGQGTRLTVV.

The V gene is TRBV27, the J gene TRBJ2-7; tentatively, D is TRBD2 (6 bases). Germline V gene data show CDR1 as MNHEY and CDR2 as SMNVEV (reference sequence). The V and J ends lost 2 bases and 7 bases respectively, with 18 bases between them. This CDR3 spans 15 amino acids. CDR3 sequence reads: CASSLRTSPMGEQYF. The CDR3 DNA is TGTGCCAGCAGTTTACGCACTAGCCCGATGGGGGAGCAGTACTTC.

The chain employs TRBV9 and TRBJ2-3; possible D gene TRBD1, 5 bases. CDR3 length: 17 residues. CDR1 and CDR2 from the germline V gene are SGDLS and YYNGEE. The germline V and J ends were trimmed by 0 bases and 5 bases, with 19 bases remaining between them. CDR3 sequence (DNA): TGTGCCAGCAGCGTAGCTGTCCAGGGCCGTTCGGGAGATACGCAGTATTTT. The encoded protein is CASSVAVQGRSGDTQYF.

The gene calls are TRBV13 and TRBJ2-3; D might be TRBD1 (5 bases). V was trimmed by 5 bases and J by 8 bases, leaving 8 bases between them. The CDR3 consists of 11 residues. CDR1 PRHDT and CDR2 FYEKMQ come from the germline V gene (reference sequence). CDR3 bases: TGTGCCAGCAGCACAGGCAGTACGCAGTATTTT. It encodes CASSTGSTQYF.

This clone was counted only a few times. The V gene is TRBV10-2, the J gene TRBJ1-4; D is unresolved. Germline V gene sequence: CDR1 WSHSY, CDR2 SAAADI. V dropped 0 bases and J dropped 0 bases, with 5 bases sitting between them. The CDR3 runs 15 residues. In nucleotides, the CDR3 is TGCGCCAGCAGTGAGTCAGGAGCAACTAATGAAAAACTGTTTTTT. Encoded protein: CASSESGATNEKLFF.

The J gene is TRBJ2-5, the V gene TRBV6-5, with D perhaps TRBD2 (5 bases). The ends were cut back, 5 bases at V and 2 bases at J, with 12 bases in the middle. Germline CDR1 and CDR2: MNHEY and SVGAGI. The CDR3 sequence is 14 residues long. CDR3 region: CASSRAGPQETQYF. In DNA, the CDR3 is TGTGCCAGCAGTAGGGCGGGCCCTCAAGAGACCCAGTACTTC.

The CDR3 sequence: CAARGANQPQHF. As DNA, the CDR3 is TGTGCCGCGCGGGGGGCGAATCAGCCCCAGCATTTT. The V gene is TRBV28, the J gene TRBJ1-5; TRBD1 is a possible D gene (6 bases). Trimming took off 11 bases at V and 4 bases at J, with 12 bases between the two ends. This CDR3 contains 12 residues. Germline V lookup: CDR1 MDHEN, CDR2 SYDVKM. The full variable domain, its missing parts supplied by reference TRBV28 and TRBJ1-5, is DVKVTQSSRYLVKRTGEKVFLECVQDMDHENMFWYRQDPGLGLRLIYFSYDVKMKEKGDIPEGYSVSREKKERFSLILESASTNQTSMYLCAARGANQPQHFGDGTRLSIL.

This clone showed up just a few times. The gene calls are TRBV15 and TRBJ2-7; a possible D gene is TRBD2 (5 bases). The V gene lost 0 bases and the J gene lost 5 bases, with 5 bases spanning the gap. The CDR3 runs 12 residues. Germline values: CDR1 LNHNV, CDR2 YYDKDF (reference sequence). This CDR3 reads CATSRDGDEQYV. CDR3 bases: TGTGCCACCAGCAGAGACGGGGACGAGCAGTACGTC.

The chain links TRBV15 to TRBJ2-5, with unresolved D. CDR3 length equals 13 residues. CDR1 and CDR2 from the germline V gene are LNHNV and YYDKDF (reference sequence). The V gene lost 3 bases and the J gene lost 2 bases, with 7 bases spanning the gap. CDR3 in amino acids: CATSSRFQETQYF. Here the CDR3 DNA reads TGTGCCACCAGCAGTCGGTTTCAAGAGACCCAGTACTTC.

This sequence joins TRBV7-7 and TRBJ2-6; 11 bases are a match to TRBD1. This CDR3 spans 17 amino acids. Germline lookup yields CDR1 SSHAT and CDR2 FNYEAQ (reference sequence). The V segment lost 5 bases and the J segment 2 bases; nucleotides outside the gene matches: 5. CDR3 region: CASSPGTGGTGANVLTF. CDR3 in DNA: TGTGCCAGCAGCCCCGGGACAGGGGGAACTGGGGCCAACGTCCTGACTTTC.